This T cell receptor beta chain was identified during a study of blood T cell repertoires in COVID-19. Study information: Sources were T cells, B-cell-depleted T cells, or PBMCs; the material itself was cDNA or gDNA.

Authors' analysis steps: Reference gene primer amplification in the assay estimated nucleated cell counts. Sequenced by immunoSEQ multiplex PCR; TCRdb stores in-frame clones only, minus some. V and J calls and clone size follow that table, whereas D and trimming were derived from the DNA. The table has approximately 180,000 clones, 80% to 90% seen once. Enrolment of Seattle patients took place during active infection, and they were followed longitudinally. The clonotype was recovered from a woman in her 70s with COVID-19, enrolled during active disease. Sequenced input: peripheral blood.

CDR3 protein: CASSPGLTTEAFF. CDR3 bases: TGTGCCAGCAGCCCGGGACTCACAACTGAAGCTTTCTTT. The rearrangement joins TRBV28 to TRBJ1-1, with D perhaps TRBD1 (5 bases). The ends were cut back, 6 bases at V and 5 bases at J, with 13 bases in the middle. CDR3 size: 13 residues. Germline V gene data show CDR1 as MDHEN and CDR2 as SYDVKM.